The entry below describes one T cell receptor (beta chain). The specificity of this receptor is unknown. Base qualities were left out, and no much larger clone turns up one base away. Data came from an Illumina NovaSeq 6000. TCR cDNA was made using 5'RACE template switching, a step that added a universal primer site and unique molecular identifiers. Priming for cDNA synthesis came from both the TCR alpha and TCR beta constant segments. Libraries were amplified in two PCR steps, with sample barcodes and sequencing adapters added in the second step. Libraries were sequenced on Illumina HiSeq 2500 (2x100 bp) or NovaSeq (2x150 bp). Processing in the source paper ran as follows. MIGEC handled demultiplexing of reads and collapsing into UMI consensus sequences, while MiXCR performed V(D)J alignment. Using edgeR on replicate PBMC samples, clonotypes were called vaccine-responding if FDR was below 0.01 and the log2 fold change was above 5 up to day 15. CD4 or CD8 identity was assigned to each bulk clonotype according to whether the clonotype was present at higher abundance in the sequenced CD4 repertoire or the sequenced CD8 repertoire. TCRdb handled the public reads itself, with Q25 trimming in fastp and clone calling in MiXCR, and kept productive beta chains. Records with the same CDR3 protein are collapsed into one entry carrying the most frequent genes and DNA. What appears here as the V and J calls and clone size reflects TCRdb's work, not the paper's. This sample comprises roughly 330,000 distinct CDR3 sequences, about 4% of them detected only once. Around 24% of the sample belongs to the ten largest clones.

The sample originates from a study of T cells after yellow fever vaccination (dated by TCRdb to about 2019). Context from the whole study: The SMART-Seq v4 Ultra Low Input RNA kit was used to prepare libraries from fractions with low cell numbers. Two healthy male donors, one aged 18 to 30 and one aged 30 to 40 years, were included in the cohort. Blood was collected at multiple timepoints before and after primary and secondary immunization, and bulk PBMC replicates and cell subsets were isolated. To follow T-cell clones before and after primary and booster YFV17D yellow fever vaccination, bulk TCR alpha and beta repertoires were sequenced over time.

Based on the germline V gene (reference sequence), the CDR1 and CDR2 sequences are SGHNT and YYREEE. The CDR3 has 15 amino acids, counting the end cysteine and phenylalanine. The DNA shown is the 45-base CDR3, in frame from base 1. V is reduced by 4 bases and J by 5 bases, leaving a spacing of 15 bases between them. This specimen's treatment or condition label, per the study, means: live attenuated yellow fever vaccine strain. At every blood-draw timepoint, two biological replicates of bulk PBMCs were collected. A standard Ficoll-Paque protocol was used to isolate PBMCs from peripheral blood. RNA was extracted with TriZol from bulk PBMCs, CD4 and CD8 fractions, and dextramer-positive and dextramer-negative fractions. The paper's findings and limits, for the study overall: The study included only two donors, which limits how far the findings can be generalized. Most clones expanded after primary vaccination (almost 98% of CD4 and 88% of CD8) were re-detected after the booster, suggesting that broad memory maintenance occurred. A small share of clonotypes was detected in both CD4 and CD8 compartments, with the overlap likely arising from convergent recombination. The secondary T-cell response was found to be weaker but faster than the primary response, with a peak reached on day 5 rather than on day 15. Computational filtering was needed because FACS-sorted repertoires could contain abundant contaminating clonotypes from the bulk population.

The clonotype was recovered from a man between 18 and 35 years old who received the YFV17D yellow fever vaccine. The sample here was PBMCs, taken 5 days after the yellow fever booster vaccination. Here the chain combines TRBV5-4 and TRBJ1-4, and the D gene may be TRBD1, 5 bases matching. The CDR3 here reads CASSPGGAENEKLFF. The nucleotide sequence is TGTGCCAGCAGCCCCGGAGGGGCGGAGAATGAAAAACTGTTTTTT.